This entry lists 10 T cell receptor beta chains sequenced from one sample in a study of T cells in Graves' hyperthyroidism and ophthalmopathy. What was amplified from RNA transcripts were TCR beta CDR3 regions. A set of HTBI primers served as the primers for a first-round RT-PCR of the TCR CDR3. Via MiXCR, TCRdb re-called the multiplex PCR reads, giving one row per CDR3 protein. The data contain roughly 570,000 distinct CDR3 sequences, less than 20% of them seen just once; the ten biggest clones take up 6.5% to 8%. The source material was blood. The receptor set was obtained from a young woman with Graves' hyperthyroidism.

This clonotype was seen many times. The chain recombines TRBV11-2 with TRBJ1-1; D might be TRBD1 (5 bases). Germline assignment: CDR1 SGHAT and CDR2 FQNNGV. V gave up 1 base and J gave up 4 bases, with 19 bases separating them. There are 17 residues in the CDR3. The CDR3 sequence: CASSLVLPGPEGTEAFF. CDR3 sequence (DNA): TGTGCCAGCAGCTTAGTTCTCCCGGGGCCCGAGGGCACTGAAGCTTTCTTT.

This clonotype appeared many times. The J gene is TRBJ2-1, the V gene TRBV6-5; no definite D call. CDR3 length: 12 residues. V was pared by 2 bases and J by 5 bases, with 4 bases between. Per germline, CDR1 MNHEY and CDR2 SVGAGI. CDR3 coding DNA: TGTGCCAGCAGTTACGGACACAATGAGCAGTTCTTC. Translation gives CASSYGHNEQFF.

The genes are TRBV5-6 and TRBJ2-1; 13 nucleotides agree with TRBD2. This CDR3 has 21 residues. Germline loops: CDR1 SGHDT, CDR2 YYEEEE. Trimming took 3 bases from V and 0 from J; bases not matched to a gene: 15. CDR3 in DNA: TGTGCCAGCAGCTCAAATACAGGTTCCGGGACTAGCGGGGCCTCCTACAATGAGCAGTTCTTC. Translation gives CASSSNTGSGTSGASYNEQFF.

The gene calls are TRBV5-1 and TRBJ1-4, with a possible D match to TRBD1 (5 bases). CDR3 length: 17 amino acids. Per the germline V gene, CDR1 is SGHRS and CDR2 is YFSETQ. V dropped 6 bases and J dropped 2 bases, with 20 bases sitting between them. The chain's CDR3 is CASTRVNPRGTNEKLFF. DNA for the CDR3: TGCGCCAGCACCCGCGTGAACCCACGGGGGACTAATGAAAAACTGTTTTTT. Using reference TRBV5-1 and TRBJ1-4 for the parts outside the CDR3, the full variable domain is KAGVTQTPRYLIKTRGQQVTLSCSPISGHRSVSWYQQTPGQGLQFLFEYFSETQRNKGNFPGRFSGRQFSNSRSEMNVSTLELGDSALYLCASTRVNPRGTNEKLFFGSGTQLSVL.

This clonotype was detected only a few times. The chain uses TRBV30 and TRBJ1-1; D unclear. The CDR3 consists of 13 residues. Trimming removed 3 bases from V and 0 bases from J, with 8 bases in between. CDR1 GTSNPN and CDR2 SVGIG come from the germline V gene (reference sequence). As DNA, the CDR3 is TGTGCCTGGAGAGTACGGTTGAACACTGAAGCTTTCTTT. It specifies CAWRVRLNTEAFF.

This clonotype came up many times. The chain has TRBV6-1 and TRBJ2-7; the match to TRBD2 covers 7 bases. CDR3 length: 14 residues. CDR1 and CDR2 (germline): MNHNS, SASEGT. Trimming at V came to 4 bases and at J to 2 bases, leaving 5 bases not matched to a gene. The CDR3 DNA reads as TGTGCCAGCAGTGTGTCTAGCGGAACCTACGAGCAGTACTTC. The encoded protein is CASSVSSGTYEQYF.

There are many counts of this clonotype. The chain recombines TRBV5-1 with TRBJ2-2; D is possibly TRBD2 (5 bases). This CDR3 contains 16 residues. CDR1 and CDR2 from the germline V gene are SGHRS and YFSETQ. The ends were cut back, 0 bases at V and 1 base at J, with 10 bases in the middle. Here the CDR3 DNA reads TGCGCCAGCAGCTTGGAAGGGCGGGTGAACACCGGGGAGCTGTTTTTT. It specifies CASSLEGRVNTGELFF.

The chain uses TRBV4-3 and TRBJ2-5, with a weak D call TRBD2 (7 bases). The length of the CDR3 is 17 residues. V lost 0 bases, J lost 2 bases, and 16 bases lay in between. The germline V gene encodes CDR1 LGHNA and CDR2 YSLEER. CDR3 nucleotides: TGCGCCAGCAGCCAAGACCAACTAGCGAGGGGGCAAGAGACCCAGTACTTC. This gives the protein CASSQDQLARGQETQYF.

This chain links TRBV15 with TRBJ1-6; TRBD1 might be the D (6 bases). The CDR3 spans 15 residues. In germline, CDR1 is LNHNV, CDR2 YYDKDF (reference sequence). V shed 1 base and J shed 8 bases, with 12 bases lying between them. The CDR3 region has the DNA TGTGCCACCAGCAGAGTGGACAGACTCGATTCACCCCTCCACTTT. It translates to CATSRVDRLDSPLHF.

In this sample, this clonotype turned up a few times. The chain combines TRBV5-1 with TRBJ2-5; TRBD1 might be the D (6 bases). V lost 4 bases and J lost 1, with 11 bases in between. The CDR3 runs to 14 residues. Germline V gives CDR1 SGHRS, CDR2 YFSETQ. The CDR3 DNA reads as TGCGCCAGCAGCGGAACAGGGACCCAAGAGACCCAGTACTTC. It codes for CASSGTGTQETQYF.